These 23 T cell receptor beta chains were sequenced from one sample in a study of T cell responses to AZD1222 COVID-19 vaccine. Clones were read by immunoSEQ multiplex PCR, and TCRdb kept only the in-frame ones, dropping some. The sample contains 98,000 or so clones, about 93% of which appear only once. Here the sequenced sample was peripheral blood, taken on day 0 of AZD1222 vaccination. The receptors come from an adult in good health.

The chain couples TRBV24-1 to TRBJ1-3; TRBD1 matches at 8 bases. Germline values: CDR1 KGHDR, CDR2 SFDVKD. V shed 9 bases, J shed 4 bases, and the junction held 7 bases outside the gene matches. This CDR3 region has 14 residues. The CDR3 DNA follows: TGTGCCACCCCGGACAGGGCCGAAGGAAACACCATATATTTT. This sequence encodes CATPDRAEGNTIYF.

The V call is TRBV30, the J call TRBJ1-4; no clear D gene. Per the germline V gene, CDR1 is GTSNPN and CDR2 is SVGIG (reference sequence). The CDR3 contains 13 residues. V gave up 2 bases and J gave up 6 bases, with 10 bases separating them. CDR3 DNA: TGTGCCTGGAGTCGGAGAGTCCATGAAAAACTGTTTTTT. Translated: CAWSRRVHEKLFF.

This rearrangement joins TRBV5-4 to TRBJ1-2; D perhaps matches TRBD1 (6 bases). Per germline, CDR1 SGHNT and CDR2 YYREEE (reference sequence). This CDR3 is built from 17 residues. Between the trimmed V and J ends, which lost 4 bases and 1 base, there was a span of 20 bases. CDR3 sequence reads: CASSPGTPTDSNYGYTF. The CDR3 bases are TGTGCCAGCAGCCCCGGGACACCGACCGATAGTAACTATGGCTACACCTTC.

This chain links TRBV4-1 with TRBJ1-6; weak D call: TRBD1 (6 bases). The CDR3 consists of 14 residues. Germline V gives CDR1 MGHRA, CDR2 YSYEKL. Trimming removed 2 bases from V and 9 bases from J, with 11 bases in between. CDR3 sequence reads: CASSQPIRGSPLHF. CDR3 coding DNA: TGCGCCAGCAGCCAACCAATCAGGGGTTCACCCCTCCACTTT.

The chain employs TRBV7-8 and TRBJ2-7; TRBD1 is a possible D gene (5 bases). This CDR3 has 14 amino acids. Germline V gene sequence: CDR1 SGHVS, CDR2 FQNEAQ. V lost 2 bases to trimming and J lost 0 bases, with 8 bases between them. CDR3 protein: CASSLRQSSYEQYF. The CDR3 nucleotides read TGTGCCAGCAGCTTACGACAGAGCTCCTACGAGCAGTACTTC. Filled out from reference TRBV7-8 and TRBJ2-7, the complete variable domain reads GAGVSQSPRYKVAKRGQDVALRCDPISGHVSLFWYQQALGQGPEFLTYFQNEAQLDKSGLPSDRFFAERPEGSVSTLKIQRTQQEDSAVYLCASSLRQSSYEQYFGPGTRLTVT.

The gene calls are TRBV9 and TRBJ2-7; TRBD2 agrees at 8 bases. Trimming took 0 bases from V and 5 from J; bases not matched to a gene: 10. CDR1 is SGDLS and CDR2 is YYNGEE in the germline V gene. This CDR3 region has 16 residues. CDR3 DNA sequence: TGTGCCAGCAGCGTAGGAGGTATGAGCGGGAGCGACGAGCAGTACTTC. Translated: CASSVGGMSGSDEQYF.

This clone was seen a single time. The genes are TRBV30 and TRBJ2-7; 9 bases fit TRBD1. The CDR3 is 13 residues long. Per germline, CDR1 GTSNPN and CDR2 SVGIG (reference sequence). The V gene end was trimmed by 5 bases and the J gene end by 2 bases; junction bases not matched to a gene: 4. CDR3 region: CAWDRDRAYEQYF. The CDR3, as DNA: TGTGCCTGGGACCGGGACAGGGCCTACGAGCAGTACTTC.

The CDR3 is CASSQFGWDTEAFF. In DNA, the CDR3 is TGTGCCAGCAGCCAGTTCGGGTGGGACACTGAAGCTTTCTTT. This chain uses TRBV3-1 (or the pseudogene TRBV3-2) with TRBJ1-1; D is ambiguous. CDR3 size: 14 residues. V lost 3 bases and J lost 3, with 11 bases in between. In germline, CDR1 is LGHDT, CDR2 YNNKEL (reference sequence).

This rearrangement joins TRBV13 to TRBJ2-7; 10 bases are shared with TRBD1. The CDR3 length is 14 residues. CDR1 and CDR2 from the germline V gene are PRHDT and FYEKMQ (reference sequence). The trim removed 11 bases at V and 7 bases at J, leaving 14 bases unmatched. The CDR3 loop reads CASLGRTGGKEQYF. The CDR3 nucleotides are TGTGCCTCCCTTGGACGGACAGGGGGGAAAGAGCAGTACTTC.

This clone was recorded only once. The J gene is TRBJ2-7, the V gene TRBV5-5; tentatively, D is TRBD1 (6 bases). Germline CDR1 SGHKS, CDR2 YYEKEE (reference sequence). CDR3 size: 14 residues. Trimming left V 5 bases short and J 0 bases short, with 12 bases between. CDR3 nucleotide sequence: TGTGCCAGCAGGAGACAGGACTCCTCCTACGAGCAGTACTTC. It specifies CASRRQDSSYEQYF.

The chain combines TRBV19 with TRBJ2-1, with 7 bases lining up with TRBD2. Germline assignment: CDR1 LNHDA and CDR2 SQIVND (reference sequence). This CDR3 spans 17 amino acids. V lost 1 base, J lost 4 bases, and 10 bases stayed unmatched. The CDR3 coding sequence is TGTGCCAGTAGTATAGGGGTAGCGGGTAGGGGTTACAATGAGCAGTTCTTC. Translated: CASSIGVAGRGYNEQFF.

This CDR3 reads CASSTFDRLNTEAFF. CDR3 in DNA: TGTGCCAGTAGTACGTTCGACAGACTGAACACTGAAGCTTTCTTT. The chain couples TRBV19 to TRBJ1-1; the D gene is possibly TRBD1 (5 bases). Germline V gives CDR1 LNHDA, CDR2 SQIVND (reference sequence). Trimming stripped 4 bases from V and 0 bases from J, with 12 bases between. This CDR3 spans 15 amino acids.

This chain connects TRBV11-2 to TRBJ2-2; a possible D gene is TRBD2 (6 bases). CDR3 length: 16 residues. CDR1 is SGHAT, CDR2 FQNNGV, per germline. Trimming removed 1 base at V and 4 bases at J, with 13 bases between. The CDR3 nucleotides are TGTGCCAGCAGCTTAGCGGGTCTAGCGCTCACCGGGGAGCTGTTTTTT. Residues: CASSLAGLALTGELFF.

The gene calls are TRBV7-9 and TRBJ1-1; D unclear. V lost 2 bases to trimming and J lost 3 bases, with 13 bases between them. Germline CDR1 and CDR2: SEHNR and FQNEAQ (reference sequence). This CDR3 contains 15 residues. The CDR3 DNA sequence: TGTGCCAGCAGCTTATTGGGCGTGACGGACACTGAAGCTTTCTTT. This encodes CASSLLGVTDTEAFF.

The chain couples TRBV5-4 to TRBJ2-1; D is possibly TRBD2 (6 bases). Germline CDR1 and CDR2: SGHNT and YYREEE (reference sequence). V gave up 3 bases and J gave up 3 bases, with 16 bases separating them. The CDR3 spans 16 residues. In nucleotides, the CDR3 is TGTGCCAGCAGCTCTCTCACTAGCCTCTTCTACAATGAGCAGTTCTTC. Translation gives CASSSLTSLFYNEQFF.

The chain couples TRBV5-8 to TRBJ1-2; 11 nucleotides align to TRBD1. The CDR3 is made up of 14 amino acids. V shed 5 bases and J 3 bases; nucleotides not matched to a gene: 3. Looked up from germline, CDR1 is SGHTS and CDR2 is YDEGEE. The CDR3 here is CASRGTGGDYGYTF. CDR3 nucleotides: TGTGCCAGCAGGGGGACAGGGGGGGACTATGGCTACACCTTC.

Only one count was recorded for this clone. The genes are TRBV5-1 and TRBJ2-2; 12 nucleotides match TRBD2. CDR3 size: 16 residues. The V and J ends lost 3 bases and 6 bases, in that order; junction bases with no gene match: 6. Germline loops: CDR1 SGHRS, CDR2 YFSETQ. The CDR3 DNA follows: TGCGCCAGCAGCTCGAATCGACTAGCGGGAGCCGGGGAGCTGTTTTTT. Translating it yields CASSSNRLAGAGELFF.

The genes are TRBV24-1 and TRBJ2-1; 8 bases map to TRBD2. CDR3 length: 12 amino acids. In germline, CDR1 is KGHDR, CDR2 SFDVKD. The trim removed 9 bases at V and 8 bases at J, leaving 5 bases unmatched. The DNA for the CDR3 is TGTGCCACCGGGACTAGTACAGATGAGCAGTTCTTC. It yields the protein CATGTSTDEQFF.

This chain joins TRBV4-2 and TRBJ1-2; D perhaps matches TRBD1 (5 bases). Germline V gene lookup returns CDR1 LGHNA and CDR2 YNFKEQ. This CDR3 region has 15 residues. V lost 2 bases and J 4 bases, leaving 14 bases between the germline ends. Here the CDR3 DNA reads TGTGCCAGCAGCCAATCGGGACCGCCCTCCTATGGCTACACCTTC. This codes for CASSQSGPPSYGYTF.

The chain uses TRBV7-9 and TRBJ1-4, with TRBD1 as a possible D gene (5 bases). Trimming cost V 5 bases and J 5 bases, with 18 bases left between them. The length of the CDR3 is 16 residues. From germline, CDR1 is SEHNR and CDR2 FQNEAQ (reference sequence). The chain's CDR3 is CASSGPPDNLNEKLFF. CDR3 nucleotides: TGTGCCAGCAGCGGTCCTCCGGACAACCTAAATGAAAAACTGTTTTTT.

The chain employs TRBV11-2 and TRBJ2-5; D might be TRBD1 or TRBD2, each matching 5 bases. Germline loops: CDR1 SGHAT, CDR2 FQNNGV. The length of the CDR3 is 12 residues. Trimming took off 1 base at V and 7 bases at J, with 7 bases between the two ends. The CDR3 nucleotides are TGTGCCAGCAGCTTAGTTGGGGGGACCCAGTACTTC. Translation: CASSLVGGTQYF.

A single count supports this clone. The V and J genes are TRBV7-3 and TRBJ2-5; D may be TRBD1 (6 bases). The germline V gene has CDR1 SGHTA and CDR2 FQGTGA. Trimming cost V 0 bases and J 3 bases, with 11 bases left between them. This CDR3 contains 15 residues. This CDR3 reads CASSLTGQRKETQYF. The CDR3 bases are TGTGCCAGCAGCTTAACAGGACAGCGAAAAGAGACCCAGTACTTC.

There are a few counts of this clone. This chain uses TRBV4-2 with TRBJ1-1, with a tentative D call TRBD1 (6 bases). There are 16 residues in the CDR3. The V gene lost 4 bases and the J gene lost 4 bases, with 19 bases spanning the gap. CDR1 and CDR2 from the germline V gene are LGHNA and YNFKEQ. The CDR3 nucleotides are TGTGCCAGCAGCCGGGCCGTGGGGGCGAAGGGCACTGAAGCTTTCTTT. It is translated as CASSRAVGAKGTEAFF.